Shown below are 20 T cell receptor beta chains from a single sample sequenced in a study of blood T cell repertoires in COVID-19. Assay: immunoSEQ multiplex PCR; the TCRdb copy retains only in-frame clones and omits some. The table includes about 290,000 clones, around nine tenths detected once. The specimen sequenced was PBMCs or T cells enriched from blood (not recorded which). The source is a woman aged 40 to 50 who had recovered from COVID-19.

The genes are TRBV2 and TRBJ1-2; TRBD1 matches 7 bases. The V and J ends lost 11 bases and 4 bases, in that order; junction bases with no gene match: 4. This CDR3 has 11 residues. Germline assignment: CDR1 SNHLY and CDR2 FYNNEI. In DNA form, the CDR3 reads TGTGCCCATTCAGGGGGCTATGGCTACACCTTC. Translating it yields CAHSGGYGYTF.

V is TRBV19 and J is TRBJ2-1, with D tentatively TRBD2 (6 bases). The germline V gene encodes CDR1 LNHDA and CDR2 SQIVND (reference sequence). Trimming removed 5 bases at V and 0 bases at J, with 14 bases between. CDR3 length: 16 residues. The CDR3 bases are TGTGCCAGTAGTCTTAGCGGCCAGGGCTCCTACAATGAGCAGTTCTTC. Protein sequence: CASSLSGQGSYNEQFF.

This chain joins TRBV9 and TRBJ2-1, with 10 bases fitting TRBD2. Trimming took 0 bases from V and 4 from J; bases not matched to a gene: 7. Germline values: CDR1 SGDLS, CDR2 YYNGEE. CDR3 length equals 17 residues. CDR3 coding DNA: TGTGCCAGCAGCGTAGGGACCCTAGCGGGAGCTTACAATGAGCAGTTCTTC. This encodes CASSVGTLAGAYNEQFF.

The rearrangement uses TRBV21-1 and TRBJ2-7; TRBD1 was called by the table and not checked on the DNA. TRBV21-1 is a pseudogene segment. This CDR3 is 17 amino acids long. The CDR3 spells CASSKGLGTVYSYEQYF. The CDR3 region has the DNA TGTGCCAGCAGCAAAGGATTGGGGACAGTCTACTCCTACGAGCAGTACTTC.

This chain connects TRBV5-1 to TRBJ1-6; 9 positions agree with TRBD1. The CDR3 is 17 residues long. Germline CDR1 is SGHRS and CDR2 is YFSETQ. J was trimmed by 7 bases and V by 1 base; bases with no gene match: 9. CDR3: CASSLSSRQGGNSPLHF. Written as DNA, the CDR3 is TGCGCCAGCAGCTTGTCTTCCCGACAGGGGGGGAATTCACCCCTCCACTTT.

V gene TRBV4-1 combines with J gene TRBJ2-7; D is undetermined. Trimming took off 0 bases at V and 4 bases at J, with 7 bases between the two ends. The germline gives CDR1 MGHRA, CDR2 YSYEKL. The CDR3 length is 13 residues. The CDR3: CASSQEVGYEQYF. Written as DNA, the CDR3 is TGCGCCAGCAGCCAAGAAGTCGGGTACGAGCAGTACTTC.

The CDR3: CASSFGGVTEAFF. In nucleotides, the CDR3 is TGTGCCAGCAGTTTCGGGGGGGTCACTGAAGCTTTCTTT. The chain links TRBV12-3 or TRBV12-4 to TRBJ1-1; tentatively, D is TRBD1 (5 bases). This CDR3 region has 13 residues. V gave up 3 bases and J gave up 4 bases, with 9 bases separating them.

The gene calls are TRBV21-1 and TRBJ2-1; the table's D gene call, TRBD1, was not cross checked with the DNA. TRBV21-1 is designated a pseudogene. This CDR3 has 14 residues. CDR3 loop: CASSKVDNYNEQFF. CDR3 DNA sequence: TGTGCCAGCAGCAAAGTGGACAACTACAATGAGCAGTTCTTC.

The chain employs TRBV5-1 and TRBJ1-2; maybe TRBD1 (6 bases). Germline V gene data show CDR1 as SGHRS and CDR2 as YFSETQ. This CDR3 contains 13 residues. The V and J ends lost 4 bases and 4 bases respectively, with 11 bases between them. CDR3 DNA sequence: TGCGCCAGCAGCGAAGAGACAGGCTATGGCTACACCTTC. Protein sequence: CASSEETGYGYTF.

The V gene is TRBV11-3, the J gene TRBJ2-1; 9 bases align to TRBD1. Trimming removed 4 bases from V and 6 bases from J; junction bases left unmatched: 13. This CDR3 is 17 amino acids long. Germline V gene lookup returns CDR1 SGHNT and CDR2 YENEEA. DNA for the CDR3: TGTGCCAGCAGCTGCAGAAAAGGACAGGGGCCCGTCAATGAGCAGTTCTTC. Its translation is CASSCRKGQGPVNEQFF.

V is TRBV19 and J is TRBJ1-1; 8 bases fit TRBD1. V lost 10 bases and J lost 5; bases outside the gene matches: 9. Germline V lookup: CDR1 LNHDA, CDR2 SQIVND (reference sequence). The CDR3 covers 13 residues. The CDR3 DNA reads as TGTGCCACCTCACAGGGGGGTTTAACTGAAGCTTTCTTT. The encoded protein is CATSQGGLTEAFF.

The CDR3 region is CASSIGGGARNEKLFF. CDR3 coding DNA: TGTGCCAGTAGTATTGGAGGGGGGGCTCGGAATGAAAAACTGTTTTTT. The rearrangement links TRBV19 to TRBJ1-4; possibly TRBD1 for D (6 bases). Trimming pared 3 bases from V and 5 bases from J, leaving 16 bases between. The CDR3 contains 16 residues. CDR1 and CDR2 (germline): LNHDA, SQIVND (reference sequence).

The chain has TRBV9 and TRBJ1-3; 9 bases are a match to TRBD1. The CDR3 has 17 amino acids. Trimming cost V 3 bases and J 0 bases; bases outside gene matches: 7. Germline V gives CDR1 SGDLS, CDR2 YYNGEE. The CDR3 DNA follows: TGTGCCAGCAGCGCCACCGGGACAGGGAGCTCTGGAAACACCATATATTTT. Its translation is CASSATGTGSSGNTIYF.

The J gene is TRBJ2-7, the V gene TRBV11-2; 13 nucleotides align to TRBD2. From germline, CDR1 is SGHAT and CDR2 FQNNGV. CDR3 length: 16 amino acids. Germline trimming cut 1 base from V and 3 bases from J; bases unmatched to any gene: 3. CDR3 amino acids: CASSLAGLAGVYEQYF. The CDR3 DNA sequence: TGTGCCAGCAGCTTAGCCGGACTAGCGGGAGTCTACGAGCAGTACTTC.

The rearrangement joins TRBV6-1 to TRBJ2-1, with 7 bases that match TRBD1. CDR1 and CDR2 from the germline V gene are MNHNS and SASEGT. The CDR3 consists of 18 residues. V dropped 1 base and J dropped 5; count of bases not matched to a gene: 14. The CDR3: CASSEVYRDRVWDNEQFF. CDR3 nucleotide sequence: TGTGCCAGCAGTGAAGTTTACCGTGACAGGGTATGGGACAATGAGCAGTTCTTC.

DNA for the CDR3: TGTGCCAGCAGCCTGACTACCTGGAGCAATCAGCCCCAGCATTTT. Its protein is CASSLTTWSNQPQHF. The V gene is TRBV6-2 or TRBV6-3, the J gene TRBJ1-5; no clear D. The CDR3 loop spans 15 amino acids. Per germline, CDR1 MNHEY and CDR2 SVGEGT. V was cut by 6 bases and J by 1 base, with 13 bases left in between.

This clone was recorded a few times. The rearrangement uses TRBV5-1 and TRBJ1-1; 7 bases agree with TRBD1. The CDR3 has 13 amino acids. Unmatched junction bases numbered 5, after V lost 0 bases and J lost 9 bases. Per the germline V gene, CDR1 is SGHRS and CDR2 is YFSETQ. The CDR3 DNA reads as TGCGCCAGCAGCTTGGAGGGACAGCAGAAAGCTTTCTTT. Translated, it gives CASSLEGQQKAFF.

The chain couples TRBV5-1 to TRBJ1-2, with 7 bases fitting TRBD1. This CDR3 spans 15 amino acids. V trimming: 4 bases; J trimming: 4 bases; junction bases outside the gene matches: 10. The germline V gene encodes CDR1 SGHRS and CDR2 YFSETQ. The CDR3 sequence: CASSRERGPGYGYTF. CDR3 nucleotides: TGCGCCAGCAGCCGAGAGAGGGGGCCTGGCTATGGCTACACCTTC.

Here the CDR3 DNA reads TGCGCCAGCAGTGAGAAACTAGCGGAGACCTACGAGCAGTACTTC. This translates into CASSEKLAETYEQYF. V usage is TRBV10-1 and J usage is TRBJ2-7, with 8 nucleotides matching TRBD2. With 2 bases clipped from V and 2 bases from J, the junction kept 5 bases outside the gene matches. Germline V lookup: CDR1 WNHNN, CDR2 SYGVQD (reference sequence). This CDR3 is 15 amino acids long.

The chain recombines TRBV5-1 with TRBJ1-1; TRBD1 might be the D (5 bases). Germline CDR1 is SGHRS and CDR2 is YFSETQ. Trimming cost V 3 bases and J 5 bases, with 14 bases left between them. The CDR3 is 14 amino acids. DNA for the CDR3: TGCGCCAGCAGCTGGGGGGGAATAGGGACTGAAGCTTTCTTT. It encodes CASSWGGIGTEAFF.